This T cell receptor beta chain is from a study of T cell repertoires in cytomegalovirus infection. As for the study in general: CMV infection and matching HLA type were both indicated by public TCR beta signatures. Study-level findings and limits: Dominating the ex vivo response were HLA-C-restricted CMV-specific TCR beta clonotypes.

TCRdb independently ran MiXCR on the reads; one entry per CDR3 protein. The sample has almost 550,000 distinct CDR3 sequences, approximately 17% seen once. Germline V gene sequence: CDR1 SGHTA, CDR2 FQGNSA. With V trimmed by 1 base and J by 5 bases, 12 bases remained unmatched. The CDR3 spans 18 residues. This clonotype was seen at least ten times. No antigen is known for it. The sequenced sample was CD8+ T cells from PBMCs. This TCR came from a human donor in good health (CMV status not recorded). Some clones in this sample may be carry-over from other donors' samples. This chain uses TRBV7-2 with TRBJ2-1; TRBD2 matches 9 bases. For the CDR3, the DNA is TGTGCCAGCAGCTTAGTTTCCAGCGGGGGGCTGTCACACAATGAGCAGTTCTTC. This sequence encodes CASSLVSSGGLSHNEQFF.